This TCR beta chain was documented in a study of blood T cell repertoires in COVID-19. Per the authors' pipeline: Amplifying reference gene primers gave estimates of nucleated cell counts. This table comes from immunoSEQ multiplex PCR, and its TCRdb copy is limited to in-frame clones, with some not included. The V and J calls and clone size come from that table; D and trimming were worked out from the DNA. Of fewer than 350,000 clones listed, roughly 88% are singletons. The CDR3 is made up of 15 amino acids. Deletions cut 4 bases from V and 3 bases from J, with 16 bases between. The germline V gene encodes CDR1 LGHDT and CDR2 YNNKEL (reference sequence).

This TCR was sampled from a woman between 40 and 55 years old with acute COVID-19. The V call is TRBV3-1 (or the pseudogene TRBV3-2), the J call TRBJ2-7; D is unclear. The material sequenced was PBMCs or T cells enriched from blood (not recorded which). CDR3 coding DNA: TGTGCCAGCAGCCCAGCCTTGGGCCCAGGCTACGAGCAGTACTTC. Its translation: CASSPALGPGYEQYF.